The rows below give T cell receptor beta chains drawn from one sample of a study of technical replicates of blood from a handful of donors. Clones were read by immunoSEQ multiplex PCR, and TCRdb kept only the in-frame ones, dropping some. Of over 70,000 clones in the sample, roughly 92% were seen once. The sequenced material came from T cells isolated from PBMCs. The receptors shown here come from a human donor in good health. Each CDR3 is given with its conserved first and last residue. Fields, in order: clone size, J gene, V gene, D gene, CDR3 protein, CDR3 DNA. A D gene is named only where the DNA matches it firmly. Expanded clones are given a class, and other clones once, few, many or no size at all.

abundance: NA
j_gene: TRBJ1-5
v_gene: TRBV6-5
d_gene: NA
CDR3aa: CASSYSYSSNQPQHF
CDR3nt: TGTGCCAGCAGTTACTCGTACAGTAGCAATCAGCCCCAGCATTTT

abundance: few
j_gene: TRBJ1-5
v_gene: TRBV28
d_gene: NA
CDR3aa: CAIGRSPQHF
CDR3nt: TGTGCAATAGGGAGGTCGCCCCAGCATTTT

abundance: NA
j_gene: TRBJ1-4
v_gene: TRBV5-6
d_gene: NA
CDR3aa: CASSLRTGTNEKLFF
CDR3nt: TGTGCCAGCAGCTTGAGAACGGGAACTAATGAAAAACTGTTTTTT

abundance: NA
j_gene: TRBJ2-7
v_gene: TRBV6-1
d_gene: NA
CDR3aa: CASSDGLTYSTAYEQYF
CDR3nt: TGTGCCAGCAGTGATGGGCTTACTTACAGCACTGCCTACGAGCAGTACTTC

abundance: NA
j_gene: TRBJ2-1
v_gene: TRBV5-6
d_gene: NA
CDR3aa: CASSPLDRDSTQFF
CDR3nt: TGTGCCAGCAGCCCCCTAGACCGGGACTCTACCCAGTTCTTC

abundance: NA
j_gene: TRBJ1-2
v_gene: TRBV19
d_gene: NA
CDR3aa: CASSIDGLNGYTF
CDR3nt: TGTGCCAGTAGTATCGACGGGTTAAATGGCTACACCTTC

abundance: NA
j_gene: TRBJ2-2
v_gene: TRBV30
d_gene: NA
CDR3aa: CAWSVAASGELFF
CDR3nt: TGTGCCTGGAGTGTAGCGGCTAGCGGGGAGCTGTTTTTT

abundance: NA
j_gene: TRBJ2-6
v_gene: TRBV10-2
d_gene: NA
CDR3aa: CASSDPPGSGANVLTF
CDR3nt: TGCGCCAGCAGTGATCCCCCAGGCTCGGGGGCCAACGTCCTGACTTTC

abundance: NA
j_gene: TRBJ1-1
v_gene: TRBV30
d_gene: NA
CDR3aa: CAWDRVNTEAFF
CDR3nt: TGTGCCTGGGACAGAGTGAACACTGAAGCTTTCTTT

abundance: NA
j_gene: TRBJ1-2
v_gene: TRBV6-4
d_gene: TRBD1
CDR3aa: CASSESQGAGYGYTF
CDR3nt: TGTGCCAGCAGTGAGTCACAGGGGGCCGGCTATGGCTACACCTTC

abundance: NA
j_gene: TRBJ2-7
v_gene: TRBV7-6
d_gene: NA
CDR3aa: CASSGTGLGGYEQYF
CDR3nt: TGTGCCAGCAGCGGTACAGGGTTAGGGGGCTACGAGCAGTACTTC

abundance: once
j_gene: TRBJ1-4
v_gene: TRBV11-2
d_gene: NA
CDR3aa: CASSSPRWRDNEKLFF
CDR3nt: TGTGCCAGCAGCTCCCCTCGATGGAGGGATAATGAAAAACTGTTTTTT

abundance: once
j_gene: TRBJ1-5
v_gene: TRBV18
d_gene: NA
CDR3aa: CASSPPGQPQHF
CDR3nt: TGTGCCAGCTCACCACCGGGCCAGCCCCAGCATTTT

abundance: NA
j_gene: TRBJ2-7
v_gene: TRBV6-5
d_gene: TRBD1
CDR3aa: CASSYSRQGAYEQYF
CDR3nt: TGTGCCAGCAGTTACTCCAGGCAGGGGGCCTACGAGCAGTACTTC

abundance: NA
j_gene: TRBJ1-4
v_gene: TRBV11-2
d_gene: TRBD1
CDR3aa: CASSLGRGQRNEKLFF
CDR3nt: TGTGCCAGCAGCTTAGGACGGGGACAGCGGAATGAAAAACTGTTTTTT

abundance: NA
j_gene: TRBJ1-5
v_gene: TRBV9
d_gene: NA
CDR3aa: CASSGRELNQPQHF
CDR3nt: TGTGCCAGCAGCGGACGGGAGCTAAATCAGCCCCAGCATTTT

abundance: NA
j_gene: TRBJ2-5
v_gene: TRBV5-4
d_gene: TRBD1
CDR3aa: CASSLGTVYQETQYF
CDR3nt: TGTGCCAGCAGCCTCGGGACAGTGTACCAAGAGACCCAGTACTTC

abundance: NA
j_gene: TRBJ2-7
v_gene: TRBV5-6
d_gene: NA
CDR3aa: CASSSWGDEQYF
CDR3nt: TGTGCCAGCAGCTCCTGGGGGGACGAGCAGTACTTC

abundance: NA
j_gene: TRBJ1-1
v_gene: TRBV27
d_gene: NA
CDR3aa: CASSLVRGTEAFF
CDR3nt: TGTGCCAGCAGTTTAGTCAGGGGAACTGAAGCTTTCTTT